The TCR beta chain under discussion was sequenced for a study of blood T cell repertoires in COVID-19. Study summary: The cDNA or gDNA used as material had been derived from T cells, B-cell-depleted T cells, or PBMCs.

Germline V lookup: CDR1 SGHKS, CDR2 YYEKEE (reference sequence). The CDR3 extends over 16 amino acids. The trim removed 4 bases at V and 2 bases at J, leaving 10 bases unmatched. This clone was detected once. In the original processing: Estimation of nucleated cell counts relied on the amplification of reference gene primers. Sequencing used immunoSEQ multiplex PCR; TCRdb keeps in-frame clones, though not all of them. V and J calls and clone size are those listed in that table; D and trimming were worked out from the DNA. The data hold about 240,000 clones, with approximately 86% observed a single time.

The source of this sequence is a man in his fifties or sixties who had recovered from COVID-19. The rearrangement uses TRBV5-5 and TRBJ1-1; 8 nucleotides agree with TRBD1. The sample consisted of peripheral blood. Here the CDR3 DNA reads TGTGCCAGCAGCCCTGGACAGGGAAGGCTCAACACTGAAGCTTTCTTT. Translating it yields CASSPGQGRLNTEAFF.